A single sample gave rise to the 5 T cell receptor beta chains below, sequenced in a study of T cell responses to AZD1222 COVID-19 vaccine. Here immunoSEQ multiplex PCR was the method, and the copy in TCRdb shows in-frame clones only, minus some. The table includes about 150,000 clones, about nine tenths detected once. Material: peripheral blood, obtained 28 days after the second AZD1222 dose. These receptors all come from an adult who received the AZD1222 COVID-19 vaccine.

The chain is built from TRBV6-5 and TRBJ2-5; D tentatively reads TRBD1 or TRBD2 (5 bases each). The CDR3 runs to 15 residues. Germline V gene data show CDR1 as MNHEY and CDR2 as SVGAGI. Deletions cut 2 bases from V and 6 bases from J, with 16 bases between. For the CDR3, the DNA is TGTGCCAGCAGTTACGGTGGGGGTATGTTGAAGACCCAGTACTTC. Residues: CASSYGGGMLKTQYF.

The rearrangement uses TRBV15 and TRBJ1-3, with 11 nucleotides matching TRBD1. CDR3 size: 17 residues. Losses at the gene ends were 1 base for V and 2 bases for J; bases not matched to a gene: 4. Germline V CDR1 and CDR2: LNHNV, YYDKDF (reference sequence). The CDR3 sequence is CATSRVGGQGAGNTIYF. CDR3 nucleotide sequence: TGTGCCACCAGCAGAGTTGGGGGACAGGGGGCTGGAAACACCATATATTTT. The whole variable domain, remainder taken from reference TRBV15 and TRBJ1-3, is DAMVIQNPRYQVTQFGKPVTLSCSQTLNHNVMYWYQQKSSQAPKLLFHYYDKDFNNEADTPDNFQSRRPNTSFCFLDIRSPGLGDTAMYLCATSRVGGQGAGNTIYFGEGSWLTVV.

This clone was observed a handful of times. The rearrangement links TRBV4-1 to TRBJ1-1; no reliable D call. Germline-derived CDR1 and CDR2 are MGHRA and YSYEKL. The CDR3 contains 13 residues. Trimming removed 5 bases at V and 2 bases at J, with 9 bases between. The CDR3 DNA is TGCGCCAGCAGCGGCCTAGGAAACACTGAAGCTTTCTTT. Translated: CASSGLGNTEAFF.

This chain connects TRBV19 to TRBJ1-1; D gene unclear. CDR3 length: 13 amino acids. The germline gives CDR1 LNHDA, CDR2 SQIVND (reference sequence). Trimming cost V 4 bases and J 10 bases, with 16 bases left between them. The CDR3 bases are TGTGCCAGTAGTACCCGACTAAAAGGCGTAGCTTTCTTT. Translation gives CASSTRLKGVAFF.

This chain links TRBV3-1 (or the pseudogene TRBV3-2) with TRBJ2-2, with 8 bases lining up with TRBD2. Per the germline V gene, CDR1 is LGHDT and CDR2 is YNNKEL (reference sequence). This CDR3 contains 16 residues. J lost 3 bases, V lost 2 bases, and 5 bases had no gene match. The CDR3 is CASSQRSGRDTGELFF. CDR3 in DNA: TGTGCCAGCAGCCAAAGGAGCGGGAGAGACACCGGGGAGCTGTTTTTT.